The sequence of this T cell receptor beta chain was determined in a study of tumor-infiltrating lymphocytes in oesophageal squamous cell carcinoma. TCRdb re-analysed the PCR reads in MiXCR, keeping a single row per CDR3 protein. Of 11,000 to 15,000 distinct CDR3 sequences listed, 46% are singletons. The trim removed 6 bases at V and 5 bases at J, leaving 8 bases unmatched. CDR1 and CDR2 (germline): MNHNS, SASEGT. The CDR3 contains 15 residues. In this sample, this clonotype turned up many times. Material for sequencing was blood. This receptor was identified in a male donor with esophageal squamous cell carcinoma. The chain employs TRBV6-1 and TRBJ1-4; 8 bases agree with TRBD1. CDR3 region: CASRPSGTGNEKLFF. The CDR3 DNA reads as TGTGCCAGCAGGCCCTCCGGGACAGGAAATGAAAAACTGTTTTTT.